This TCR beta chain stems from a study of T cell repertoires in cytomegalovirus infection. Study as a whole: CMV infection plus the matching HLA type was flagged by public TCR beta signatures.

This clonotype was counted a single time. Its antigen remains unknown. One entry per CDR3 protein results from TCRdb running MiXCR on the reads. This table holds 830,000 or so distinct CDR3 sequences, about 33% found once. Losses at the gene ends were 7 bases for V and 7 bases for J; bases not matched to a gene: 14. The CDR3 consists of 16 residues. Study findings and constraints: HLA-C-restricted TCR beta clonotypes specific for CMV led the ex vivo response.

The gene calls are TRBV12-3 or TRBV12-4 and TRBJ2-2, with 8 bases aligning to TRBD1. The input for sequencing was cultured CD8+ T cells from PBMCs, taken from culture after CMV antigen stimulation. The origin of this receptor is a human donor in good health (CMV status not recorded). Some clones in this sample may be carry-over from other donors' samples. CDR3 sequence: CASILGHRGISGELFF. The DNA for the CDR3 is TGTGCCAGCATCCTCGGGCACAGGGGGATAAGCGGGGAGCTGTTTTTT.